The subject of this entry is one T cell receptor beta chain. Data came from immunoSEQ multiplex PCR; TCRdb stores just in-frame clones and leaves some out. The data contain around 250,000 clones, around 88% of them seen just once; the ten biggest clones take up around 12%. The data were taken from a study of blood T cell repertoires in COVID-19. Overall study context: The study drew acute and convalescent COVID-19 samples from the United States, Italy and Spain. The analysed material was cDNA or gDNA that came from T cells, B-cell-depleted T cells, or PBMCs.

The CDR3 runs to 16 residues. The V gene's germline CDR1 is SGHRS and CDR2 YFSETQ. After removal of 0 bases from V and 6 bases from J, the junction contained 7 bases not matched to a gene. The sample consisted of peripheral blood. The rearrangement links TRBV5-1 to TRBJ2-1, with 9 bases that match TRBD1. This clonotype was sampled from a man older than 75 with acute or convalescent COVID-19. The CDR3 here is CASSLGPGQGFNEQFF. In nucleotides, the CDR3 is TGCGCCAGCAGCTTGGGGCCGGGACAGGGTTTCAATGAGCAGTTCTTC.